The clone carrying this TCR beta chain was seen at least ten times. Its antigen is currently unknown. This specimen comes from a study of Graves' ophthalmopathy and Graves' hyperthyroidism. Across the whole study: Peripheral blood was gathered at first diagnosis, ahead of any treatment whatsoever.

Study-wide findings and caveats: Blood also contained most of the expanded thyroid clonotypes above 0.001 frequency.

CDR1 and CDR2 from the germline V gene are SGHRS and YFSETQ. This CDR3 has 15 residues. V was pared by 0 bases and J by 0 bases, with 9 bases between. The authors amplified TCR beta CDR3 regions, and they did so from RNA transcripts for repertoire sequencing. The workflow started with a first-round RT-PCR run with HTBI primers and then moved on to a second-round multiplex PCR. Each CDR3 protein gets one entry after TCRdb re-called the multiplex PCR reads with MiXCR. The top ten clones hold approximately 8.2% of a sample with over 200,000 distinct CDR3 sequences, 25% to 30% of them seen once. The chain joins TRBV5-1 to TRBJ2-5; the D is unclear. The sample comprised peripheral blood. This receptor was obtained from a man aged 50 to 59 with Graves' ophthalmopathy. CDR3 DNA: TGCGCCAGCAGCTTGGGGGCGGCCCACCAAGAGACCCAGTACTTC. It translates to CASSLGAAHQETQYF.